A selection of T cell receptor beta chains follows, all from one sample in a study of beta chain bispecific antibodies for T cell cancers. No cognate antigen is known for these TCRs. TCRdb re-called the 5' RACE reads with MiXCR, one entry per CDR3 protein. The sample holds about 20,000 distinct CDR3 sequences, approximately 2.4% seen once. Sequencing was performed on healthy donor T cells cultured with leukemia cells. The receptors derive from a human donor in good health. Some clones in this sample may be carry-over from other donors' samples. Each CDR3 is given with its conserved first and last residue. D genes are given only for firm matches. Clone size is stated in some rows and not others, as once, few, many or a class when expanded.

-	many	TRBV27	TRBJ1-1	CASSRGTEAFF	TGTGCCAGCAGTAGGGGCACTGAAGCTTTCTTT
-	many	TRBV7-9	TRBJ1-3	CASSPPEKEFGNTIYF	TGTGCCAGCAGCCCTCCCGAGAAAGAGTTTGGAAACACCATATATTTT
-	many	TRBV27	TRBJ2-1	CASSLGSPGTYNEQFF	TGTGCCAGCAGTTTAGGCTCCCCGGGGACCTACAATGAGCAGTTCTTC
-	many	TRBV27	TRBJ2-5	CASSLRGQETQYF	TGTGCCAGCAGTTTAAGGGGTCAAGAGACCCAGTACTTC
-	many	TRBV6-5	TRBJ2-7	CASTFSAGSSYEQYF	TGTGCCAGCACCTTTTCCGCAGGGAGCTCCTACGAGCAGTACTTC
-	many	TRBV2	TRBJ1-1	CASSESRDTEAFF	TGTGCCAGCAGTGAAAGCCGGGACACTGAAGCTTTCTTT
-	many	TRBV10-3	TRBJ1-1	CAISGVVDTEAFF	TGTGCCATCAGTGGTGTGGTGGACACTGAAGCTTTCTTT
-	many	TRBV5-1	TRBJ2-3	CASSLGTRTDTQYF	TGCGCCAGCAGCCTCGGGACCCGCACAGATACGCAGTATTTT
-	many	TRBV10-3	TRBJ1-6	CAISESSGGSGPLHF	TGTGCCATCAGTGAGTCGAGCGGGGGATCGGGGCCCCTCCACTTT
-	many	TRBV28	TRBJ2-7	CASSLEASYEQYF	TGTGCCAGCAGTTTGGAGGCTTCCTACGAGCAGTACTTC
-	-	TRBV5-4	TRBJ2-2	CASSLSGELFF	TGTGCCAGCAGCTTGAGCGGGGAGCTGTTTTTT
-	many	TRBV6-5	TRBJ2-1	CASTLNRDTAYNEQFF	TGTGCCAGCACCCTCAACCGGGACACGGCCTACAATGAGCAGTTCTTC
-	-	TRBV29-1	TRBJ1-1	CSVGGVGQVEAFF	TGCAGCGTTGGGGGGGTGGGGCAGGTTGAAGCTTTCTTT
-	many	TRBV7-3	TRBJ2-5	CASSLQDGPRYF	TGTGCCAGCAGCTTGCAGGACGGCCCACGGTACTTC
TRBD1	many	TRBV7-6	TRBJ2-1	CASSRGTGINEQFF	TGTGCCAGCAGCCGGGGGACAGGGATCAATGAGCAGTTCTTC
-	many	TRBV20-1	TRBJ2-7	CSARGWGLNQRGQYF	TGCAGTGCTAGAGGCTGGGGACTCAACCAACGGGGGCAGTACTTC
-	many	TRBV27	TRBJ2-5	CASSSTGDSGETQYF	TGTGCCAGCAGTTCCACCGGGGATTCCGGGGAGACCCAGTACTTC
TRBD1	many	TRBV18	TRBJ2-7	CASSPPGTGIYEQYF	TGTGCCAGCTCACCACCCGGGACAGGGATCTACGAGCAGTACTTC
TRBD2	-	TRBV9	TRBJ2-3	CASSVPSGGDVSTDTQYF	TGTGCCAGCAGCGTCCCTAGCGGGGGAGATGTTAGCACAGATACGCAGTATTTT